The source of this T cell receptor beta chain is a study of cytomegalovirus exposure and HLA in healthy donors. This CDR3 has 14 amino acids. CDR1 WSHSY and CDR2 SAAADI come from the germline V gene. With 0 bases removed from V and 1 base from J, the gap between germline ends came to 7 bases. The primer mix had 60 Vbeta and 13 Jbeta primers. The data were produced by immunoSEQ multiplex PCR, yet TCRdb's version contains in-frame clones alone and is incomplete. The table has approximately 86,000 clones, 85% seen once. Sequencing was carried out using PBMCs. This clonotype originated in a middle-aged man in good health and CMV-seropositive. The rearrangement links TRBV10-2 to TRBJ2-7; D unclear. CDR3 sequence (DNA): TGCGCCAGCAGTGAGTCGACTGGATCCTACGAGCAGTACTTC. It codes for CASSESTGSYEQYF.